This TCR beta chain was sequenced for a study of blood T cell repertoires in COVID-19. CDR1 DFQATT and CDR2 SNEGSKA come from the germline V gene (reference sequence). Trimming removed 3 bases from V and 0 bases from J; junction bases left unmatched: 3. CDR3 size: 14 residues. Using immunoSEQ multiplex PCR, the repertoire was profiled, and TCRdb retains in-frame clones only, with some absent. Among around 340,000 clones, approximately 86% were seen once, and the ten largest hold 4% to 5.5%. Participants spanned ages about 18 to 95 years and resided in over 20 US areas. Cohort placement rested on clinical history that participants reported themselves.

Source material: PBMCs or T cells enriched from blood (not recorded which). This clonotype originated in a woman aged 40 to 50 with acute COVID-19. This chain uses TRBV20-1 with TRBJ2-3, with 7 bases identical to TRBD2. CDR3 region: CSASSGSSTDTQYF. The DNA of the CDR3 is TGCAGTGCTAGTAGCGGGTCAAGCACAGATACGCAGTATTTT.